The 11 T cell receptor beta chains in this list originate from one sample, sequenced in a study of human T cells and chemical hapten exposure. TCRdb passed the RACE reads through MiXCR, listing each CDR3 protein once. The repertoire has more than 300,000 distinct CDR3 sequences, around 5% of them found once; the top ten carry under 9.5%. Sample time point: pre-sensitization, week 0. As to treatment: therapeutic diphenylcyclopropenone sensitization with weekly scalp DPC. The sequences come from whole blood, collected in connection with sensitization to the hapten diphenylcyclopropenone (DPC). The receptor set was obtained from a woman between 18 and 30 years old with alopecia areata. Some clones in this sample may be carry-over from other donors' samples.

Many counts were recorded for this clonotype. V and J are TRBV28 and TRBJ1-5, with D perhaps TRBD1 (5 bases). The CDR3 runs 15 residues. Germline lookup yields CDR1 MDHEN and CDR2 SYDVKM. The germline V and J ends were trimmed by 6 bases and 3 bases, with 15 bases remaining between them. The CDR3 sequence is CASRAGQPYNQPQHF. Here the CDR3 DNA reads TGTGCCAGCAGGGCGGGGCAGCCTTACAATCAGCCCCAGCATTTT.

Ten or more counts support this clonotype. The chain employs TRBV12-3 or TRBV12-4 and TRBJ2-1, with 10 bases lining up with TRBD1. The CDR3 contains 15 residues. V was pared by 6 bases and J by 5 bases, with 7 bases of the junction left unmatched. The CDR3 nucleotides read TGTGCCAGCAGCCTGGGACAGGGGACCCACAATGAGCAGTTCTTC. Protein: CASSLGQGTHNEQFF.

The V and J genes are TRBV9 and TRBJ1-1; D not resolved. CDR3 length: 11 amino acids. Germline lookup yields CDR1 SGDLS and CDR2 YYNGEE. Trimming took off 4 bases at V and 11 bases at J, with 12 bases between the two ends. The CDR3: CASSIQLAAFF. For the CDR3, the DNA is TGTGCCAGCAGCATTCAATTGGCCGCTTTCTTT.

The chain combines TRBV5-1 with TRBJ1-6; a weak D match, TRBD1 (5 bases). Deletions cut 3 bases from V and 7 bases from J, with 11 bases between. CDR3 length: 14 amino acids. Germline values: CDR1 SGHRS, CDR2 YFSETQ. Here the CDR3 DNA reads TGCGCCAGCAGCTCCCGGGGCGGAAATTCACCCCTCCACTTT. It yields the protein CASSSRGGNSPLHF.

This chain links TRBV3-1 with TRBJ2-3; maybe TRBD2 (6 bases). Germline CDR1 LGHDT, CDR2 YNNKEL (reference sequence). V was cut by 1 base and J by 2 bases, with 16 bases left in between. This CDR3 comprises 17 residues. As DNA, the CDR3 is TGTGCCAGCAGCCAAGTAGGGGCGGGGCCATTCACAGATACGCAGTATTTT. Protein: CASSQVGAGPFTDTQYF.

This clonotype has more than one count but fewer than ten. This chain connects TRBV6-2 or TRBV6-3 to TRBJ1-6; tentatively, D is TRBD1 (5 bases). Germline-derived CDR1 and CDR2 are MNHEY and SVGEGT. The V end was cut by 2 bases, the J end by 8 bases, with 10 bases between. CDR3 size: 14 residues. CDR3 in amino acids: CASSYIREYSPLHF. The CDR3 nucleotides read TGTGCCAGCAGTTACATCAGGGAATATTCACCCCTCCACTTT.

V usage is TRBV7-6 and J usage is TRBJ2-3; 10 bases agree with TRBD2. The V and J ends lost 4 bases and 4 bases, in that order; junction bases with no gene match: 8. Germline lookup yields CDR1 SGHVS and CDR2 FNYEAQ. The CDR3 totals 16 residues. The CDR3 sequence is CASSWGSGGASDTQYF. CDR3 nucleotides: TGTGCCAGCAGCTGGGGGAGCGGGGGGGCCTCAGATACGCAGTATTTT.

Ten or more counts support this clonotype. The J gene is TRBJ1-2, the V gene TRBV10-3; perhaps TRBD1 as D (6 bases). Trimming left V 10 bases short and J 4 bases short, with 16 bases between. CDR3 size: 13 residues. Germline V gene data show CDR1 as ENHRY and CDR2 as SYGVKD. The CDR3 bases are TGTGCCACCGCAGGGGAACGTAGCTATGGCTACACCTTC. Its translation: CATAGERSYGYTF.

V usage is TRBV3-1 and J usage is TRBJ1-3; D not certain. V lost 0 bases and J lost 4, with 4 bases in between. Germline CDR1 is LGHDT and CDR2 is YNNKEL (reference sequence). This CDR3 region has 13 residues. This CDR3 is CASSQEEGNTIYF. In DNA, the CDR3 is TGTGCCAGCAGCCAAGAGGAGGGAAACACCATATATTTT. Variable domain in full (rest from reference TRBV3-1 and TRBJ1-3): DTAVSQTPKYLVTQMGNDKSIKCEQNLGHDTMYWYKQDSKKFLKIMFSYNNKELIINETVPNRFSPKSPDKAHLNLHINSLELGDSAVYFCASSQEEGNTIYFGEGSWLTVV.

This chain links TRBV6-4 with TRBJ1-2; TRBD1 agrees at 8 bases. The CDR3 totals 13 residues. The germline gives CDR1 MRHNA, CDR2 SNTAGT. The V segment lost 6 bases and the J segment 8 bases; nucleotides outside the gene matches: 8. CDR3 sequence reads: CASRPDRVGGYTF. The DNA of the CDR3 is TGTGCCAGCAGACCGGACAGGGTGGGCGGCTACACCTTC.

This clonotype was observed a few times. The chain has TRBV28 and TRBJ2-1; D perhaps matches TRBD1 (6 bases). The CDR3 consists of 15 residues. Trimming took off 5 bases at V and 2 bases at J, with 13 bases between the two ends. Germline CDR1 reads MDHEN; CDR2 reads SYDVKM. Here the CDR3 DNA reads TGTGCCAGCAGTCCCCCTCGGACAGCCTACAATGAGCAGTTCTTC. It specifies CASSPPRTAYNEQFF. The entire variable domain, with the rest obtained from reference TRBV28 and TRBJ2-1, is as follows: DVKVTQSSRYLVKRTGEKVFLECVQDMDHENMFWYRQDPGLGLRLIYFSYDVKMKEKGDIPEGYSVSREKKERFSLILESASTNQTSMYLCASSPPRTAYNEQFFGPGTRLTVL.